This T cell receptor (beta chain) was retrieved from a study of cytotoxic CD8 clonotypes in ibrutinib-treated CLL. Overall study results and limits: The clonality rise at ibrutinib response reflected private clonotype expansion.

Notes on this clone: As yet, its antigen is unknown.

Trimming removed 3 bases at V and 10 bases at J, with 13 bases between. The germline CDR1 and CDR2 sequences are SGDLS and YYNGEE. This CDR3 spans 12 amino acids. Libraries were prepared by immunoSEQ multiplex PCR; TCRdb keeps only in-frame clonotypes and omits some of them. The data hold more than 20,000 clones, with approximately 74% observed a single time. The TCR originated in a human donor with chronic lymphocytic leukemia. The material sequenced was PBMCs, taken before ibrutinib treatment. The gene calls are TRBV9 and TRBJ1-1; D is possibly TRBD1 (5 bases). CDR3: CASSGDGSGAFF. Written as DNA, the CDR3 is TGTGCCAGCAGCGGGGACGGCTCAGGAGCTTTCTTT.